This paragraph reports one T cell receptor (beta chain). As yet, its antigen is unknown. The V and J ends lost 5 bases and 7 bases respectively, with 15 bases between them. The CDR3 contains 15 residues. Germline V lookup: CDR1 LNHDA, CDR2 SQIVND (reference sequence). The data stem from a study of cytotoxic CD8 clonotypes in ibrutinib-treated CLL. General observations from the study: Baseline clonality, above age-matched healthy donor levels, tracked circulating CD8+ T-cell counts.

Measured with immunoSEQ multiplex PCR; TCRdb has only the in-frame clones, and not every one. The sample records 57,000 or so clones, approximately 54% being singletons. Cryopreserved PBMCs yielded about 2 micrograms of genomic DNA for TCR beta libraries. The sequencing here drew on PBMCs, taken at disease progression, from a patient treated with ibrutinib. J is TRBJ1-6 and V is TRBV19; no reliable D call. This TCR came from a human donor with chronic lymphocytic leukemia. The CDR3 bases are TGTGCCAGTAGTCCCCAGTTGCAGGTGAATTCACCCCTCCACTTT. Amino acid sequence: CASSPQLQVNSPLHF.